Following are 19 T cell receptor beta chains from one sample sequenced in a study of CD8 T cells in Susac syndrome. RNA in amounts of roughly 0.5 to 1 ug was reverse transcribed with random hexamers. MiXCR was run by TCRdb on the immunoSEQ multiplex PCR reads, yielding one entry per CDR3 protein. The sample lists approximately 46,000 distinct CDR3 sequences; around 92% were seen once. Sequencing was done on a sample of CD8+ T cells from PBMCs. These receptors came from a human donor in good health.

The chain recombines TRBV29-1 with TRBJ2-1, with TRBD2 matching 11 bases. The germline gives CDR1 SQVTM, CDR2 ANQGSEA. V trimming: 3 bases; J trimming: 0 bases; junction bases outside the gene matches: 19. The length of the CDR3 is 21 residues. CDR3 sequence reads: CSVEGLAGGRGFRSSYNEQFF. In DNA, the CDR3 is TGCAGCGTTGAGGGGCTAGCGGGAGGCCGGGGGTTTCGGAGCTCCTACAATGAGCAGTTCTTC.

The DNA for the CDR3 is TGTGCCAGCAGTACGACGGGACTTTACAATGAGCAGTTCTTC. Its translation: CASSTTGLYNEQFF. The chain couples TRBV27 to TRBJ2-1, with D perhaps matching TRBD2 (6 bases). V was pared by 5 bases and J by 4 bases, with 12 bases between. The CDR3 is 14 residues long. Germline loops: CDR1 MNHEY, CDR2 SMNVEV (reference sequence).

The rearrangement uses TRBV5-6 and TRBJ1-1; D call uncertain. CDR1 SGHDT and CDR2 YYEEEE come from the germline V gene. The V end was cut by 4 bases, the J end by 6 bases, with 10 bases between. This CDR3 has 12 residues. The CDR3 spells CASSGVVAEAFF. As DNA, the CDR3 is TGTGCCAGCAGCGGAGTTGTCGCTGAAGCTTTCTTT.

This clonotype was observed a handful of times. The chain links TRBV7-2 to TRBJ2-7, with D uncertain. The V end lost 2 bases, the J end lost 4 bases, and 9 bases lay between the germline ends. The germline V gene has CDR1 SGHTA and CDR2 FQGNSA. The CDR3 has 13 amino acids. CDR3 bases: TGTGCCAGCAGCTTAAACCTCCATTACGAGCAGTACTTC. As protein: CASSLNLHYEQYF.

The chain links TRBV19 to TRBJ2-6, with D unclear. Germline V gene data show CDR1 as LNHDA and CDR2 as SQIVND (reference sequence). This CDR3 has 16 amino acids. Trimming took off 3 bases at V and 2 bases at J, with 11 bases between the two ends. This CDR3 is CASSMSGSPGANVLTF. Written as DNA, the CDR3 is TGTGCCAGTAGTATGTCAGGCTCTCCTGGGGCCAACGTCCTGACTTTC.

The CDR3 spells CASKREGLGGELFF. In DNA, the CDR3 is TGCGCCAGCAAACGGGAGGGCCTCGGCGGGGAGCTGTTTTTT. The chain is built from TRBV10-2 and TRBJ2-2; 8 positions agree with TRBD2. The CDR3 length is 14 residues. Germline V lookup: CDR1 WSHSY, CDR2 SAAADI. V lost 7 bases, J lost 7 bases, and 8 bases stayed unmatched.

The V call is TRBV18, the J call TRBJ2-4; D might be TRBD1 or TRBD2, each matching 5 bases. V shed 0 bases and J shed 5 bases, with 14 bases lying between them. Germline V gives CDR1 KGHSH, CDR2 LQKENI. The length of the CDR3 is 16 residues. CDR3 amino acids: CASSPPTGTPENIQYF. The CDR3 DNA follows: TGTGCCAGCTCACCACCTACCGGGACGCCCGAAAACATTCAGTACTTC.

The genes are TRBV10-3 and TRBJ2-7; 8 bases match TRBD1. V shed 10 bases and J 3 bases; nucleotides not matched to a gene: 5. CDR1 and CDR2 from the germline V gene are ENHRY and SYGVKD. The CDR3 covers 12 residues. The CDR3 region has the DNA TGTGCCACGGGACAGGAGTACTACGAGCAGTACTTC. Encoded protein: CATGQEYYEQYF.

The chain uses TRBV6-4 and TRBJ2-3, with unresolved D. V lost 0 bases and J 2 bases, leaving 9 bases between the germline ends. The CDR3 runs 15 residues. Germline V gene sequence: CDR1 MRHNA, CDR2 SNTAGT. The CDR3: CASSDSAGDTDTQYF. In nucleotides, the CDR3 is TGTGCCAGCAGTGACTCGGCCGGTGACACAGATACGCAGTATTTT.

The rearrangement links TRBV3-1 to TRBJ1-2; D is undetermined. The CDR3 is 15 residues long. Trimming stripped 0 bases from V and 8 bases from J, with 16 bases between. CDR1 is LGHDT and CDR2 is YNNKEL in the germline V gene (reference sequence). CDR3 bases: TGTGCCAGCAGCCAAGACGTCGCAGAGGCTTGGGGCTACACCTTC. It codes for CASSQDVAEAWGYTF.

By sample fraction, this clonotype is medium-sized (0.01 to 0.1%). CDR3 DNA sequence: TGTGCCAGCAGCGGAACACCGAACACTGAAGCTTTCTTT. Translation gives CASSGTPNTEAFF. The genes are TRBV5-4 and TRBJ1-1, with D unresolved. This CDR3 is 13 amino acids long. Per the germline V gene, CDR1 is SGHNT and CDR2 is YYREEE (reference sequence). Trimming pared 4 bases from V and 1 base from J, leaving 8 bases between.

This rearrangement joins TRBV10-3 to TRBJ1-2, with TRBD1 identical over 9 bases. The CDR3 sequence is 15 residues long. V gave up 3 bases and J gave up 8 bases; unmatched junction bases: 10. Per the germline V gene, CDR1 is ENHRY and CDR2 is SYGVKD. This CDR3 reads CAISDPEGTGYGYTF. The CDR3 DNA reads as TGTGCCATCAGTGATCCCGAGGGGACAGGGTACGGCTACACCTTC.

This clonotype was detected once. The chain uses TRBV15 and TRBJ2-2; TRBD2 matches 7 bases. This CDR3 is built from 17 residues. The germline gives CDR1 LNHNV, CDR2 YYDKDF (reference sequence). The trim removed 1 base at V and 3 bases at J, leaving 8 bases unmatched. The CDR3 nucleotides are TGTGCCACCAGCAGAGTGTGGCTAGCGGCTGACACCGGGGAGCTGTTTTTT. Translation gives CATSRVWLAADTGELFF.

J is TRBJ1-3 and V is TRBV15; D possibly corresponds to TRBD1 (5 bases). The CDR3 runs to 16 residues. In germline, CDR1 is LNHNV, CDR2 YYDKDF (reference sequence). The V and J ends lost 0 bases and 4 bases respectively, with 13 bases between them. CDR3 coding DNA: TGTGCCACCAGCAGAGATACGGGACGCTTGGGAAACACCATATATTTT. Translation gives CATSRDTGRLGNTIYF.

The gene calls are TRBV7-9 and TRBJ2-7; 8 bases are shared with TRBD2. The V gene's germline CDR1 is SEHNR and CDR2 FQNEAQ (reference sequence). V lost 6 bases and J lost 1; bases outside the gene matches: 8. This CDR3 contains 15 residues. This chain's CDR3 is CASRDDGTRSYEQYF. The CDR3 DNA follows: TGTGCCAGCAGGGATGATGGGACTAGATCCTACGAGCAGTACTTC. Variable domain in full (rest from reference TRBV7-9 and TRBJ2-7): DTGVSQNPRHKITKRGQNVTFRCDPISEHNRLYWYRQTLGQGPEFLTYFQNEAQLEKSRLLSDRFSAERPKGSFSTLEIQRTEQGDSAMYLCASRDDGTRSYEQYFGPGTRLTVT.

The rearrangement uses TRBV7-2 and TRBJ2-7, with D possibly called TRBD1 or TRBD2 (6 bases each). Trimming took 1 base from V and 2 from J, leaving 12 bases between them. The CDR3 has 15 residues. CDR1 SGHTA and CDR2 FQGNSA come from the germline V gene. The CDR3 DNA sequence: TGTGCCAGCAGCTTAGGGAGGGGGTTTCCCTACGAGCAGTACTTC. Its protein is CASSLGRGFPYEQYF.

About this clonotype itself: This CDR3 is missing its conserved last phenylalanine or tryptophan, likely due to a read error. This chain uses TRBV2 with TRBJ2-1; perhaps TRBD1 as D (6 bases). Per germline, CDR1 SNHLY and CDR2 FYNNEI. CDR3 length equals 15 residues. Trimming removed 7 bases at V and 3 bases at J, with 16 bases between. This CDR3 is CASILAGAGYNEQFC. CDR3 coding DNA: TGTGCCAGCATTCTAGCAGGGGCGGGCTACAATGAGCAGTTCTGC.

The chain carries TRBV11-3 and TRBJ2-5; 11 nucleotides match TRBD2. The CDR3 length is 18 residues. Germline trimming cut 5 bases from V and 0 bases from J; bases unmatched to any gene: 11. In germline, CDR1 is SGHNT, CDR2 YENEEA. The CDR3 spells CASSRRVWTSGYQETQYF. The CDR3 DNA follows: TGTGCCAGCAGCCGAAGGGTCTGGACTAGCGGGTACCAAGAGACCCAGTACTTC.

The CDR3 loop reads CASRGLGTGFNYGYTF. The CDR3 DNA follows: TGTGCCAGCAGGGGCCTTGGGACAGGGTTTAACTATGGCTACACCTTC. This sequence joins TRBV7-9 and TRBJ1-2; 9 nucleotides agree with TRBD1. V gave up 6 bases and J gave up 1 base; unmatched junction bases: 9. The CDR3 has 16 amino acids. Germline CDR1 reads SEHNR; CDR2 reads FQNEAQ (reference sequence).